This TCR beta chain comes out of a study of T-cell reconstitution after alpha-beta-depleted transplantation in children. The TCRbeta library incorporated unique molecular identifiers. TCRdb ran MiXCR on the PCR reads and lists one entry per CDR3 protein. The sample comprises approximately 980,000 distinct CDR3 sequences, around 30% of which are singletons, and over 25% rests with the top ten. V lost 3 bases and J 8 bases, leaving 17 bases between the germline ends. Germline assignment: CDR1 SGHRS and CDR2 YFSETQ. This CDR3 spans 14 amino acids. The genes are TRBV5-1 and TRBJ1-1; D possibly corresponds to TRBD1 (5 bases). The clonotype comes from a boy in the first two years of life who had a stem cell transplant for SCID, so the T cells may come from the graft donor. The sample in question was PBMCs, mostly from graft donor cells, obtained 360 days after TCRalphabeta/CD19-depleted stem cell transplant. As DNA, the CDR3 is TGCGCCAGCAGCTCCGGGACCGGCGTGTTGGAAGCTTTCTTT. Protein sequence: CASSSGTGVLEAFF.